This T cell receptor beta chain is from a study of blood T cell repertoires in COVID-19. Overall study context: The origin of the acute and convalescent COVID-19 samples was the United States, Italy and Spain. T cells, B-cell-depleted T cells, or PBMCs supplied cDNA or gDNA.

Seattle patients were enrolled during active infection and followed longitudinally. In the study's own analysis: Scientists estimated how many nucleated cells there were by amplifying reference gene primers. Only in-frame clones appear in the TCRdb table, and some are missing; sequencing was by immunoSEQ multiplex PCR. That table is the source of V, J and clone size, and D and trimming were worked out from the DNA. Of approximately 200,000 clones listed, around 75% are singletons. This receptor was identified in a woman in her forties with COVID-19, enrolled during active disease. The source material was peripheral blood.

The CDR3 loop is CASSLGTRASYEQFF. The CDR3 DNA sequence: TGTGCCAGCAGCTTAGGGACTAGGGCATCGTATGAGCAGTTCTTC. This chain uses TRBV11-3 with TRBJ2-1; the match to TRBD2 covers 7 bases. CDR1 is SGHNT and CDR2 is YENEEA in the germline V gene. V shed 1 base and J 8 bases; nucleotides not matched to a gene: 8. This CDR3 has 15 amino acids.